This TCR beta chain was sequenced for a study of blood T cell repertoires in COVID-19. Trimming at V came to 5 bases and at J to 1 base, leaving 2 bases not matched to a gene. Germline V gives CDR1 MDHEN, CDR2 SYDVKM. The CDR3 length is 15 residues. In the original workflow: Reference gene primer amplification in the assay estimated nucleated cell counts. Clones were read by immunoSEQ multiplex PCR, and TCRdb kept only the in-frame ones, dropping some. That table is the source of V, J and clone size, and D and trimming were worked out from the DNA. The sample has 150,000 to 200,000 clones, 75% to 90% seen once.

The rearrangement joins TRBV28 to TRBJ1-4, with 9 nucleotides matching TRBD1. The receptor comes from a woman in her seventies with COVID-19, enrolled during active disease. Source material: peripheral blood. The CDR3 nucleotides read TGTGCCAGCAGTCTGACAGGGGGAACTAATGAAAAACTGTTTTTT. As protein: CASSLTGGTNEKLFF.